This T cell receptor beta chain appears in the sequencing data of a study of blood T cell repertoires in COVID-19. Participants' reported clinical history set cohort assignment. Repertoires were generated with immunoSEQ multiplex PCR, while TCRdb's copy carries only in-frame clones and drops some. The repertoire includes fewer than 300,000 clones, just over 90% of them detected once, and about 2.3% sits in the top ten. The specimen was PBMCs or T cells enriched from blood (not recorded which). This sequence originates from a woman aged 40 to 49 with acute COVID-19.

The CDR3 nucleotides are TGTGCCAGCAGCAAAACAGGGGGAGACTATGGCTACACCTTC. Its protein product is CASSKTGGDYGYTF. This chain connects TRBV5-4 to TRBJ1-2; 8 bases match TRBD1. V lost 4 bases and J lost 3; bases outside the gene matches: 5. This CDR3 has 14 residues. Per the germline V gene, CDR1 is SGHNT and CDR2 is YYREEE (reference sequence).